The next 3 T cell receptor beta chains were all read from a single sample in a study of cytomegalovirus exposure and HLA in healthy donors. Libraries were prepared by immunoSEQ multiplex PCR; TCRdb keeps only in-frame clonotypes and omits some of them. This table holds 200,000 to 250,000 clones, 87% found once. Source material: PBMCs. The source is a man younger than 30 in good health and CMV-seronegative.

The CDR3 region has the DNA TGTGCCTGGCTTACACCCAACTATGGCTACACCTTC. This sequence encodes CAWLTPNYGYTF. The chain uses TRBV30 and TRBJ1-2; D call uncertain. Trimming removed 5 bases at V and 2 bases at J, with 9 bases between. CDR1 is GTSNPN and CDR2 is SVGIG in the germline V gene (reference sequence). The CDR3 consists of 12 residues. The complete variable domain, with remaining parts taken from reference TRBV30 and TRBJ1-2, reads SQTIHQWPATLVQPVGSPLSLECTVEGTSNPNLYWYRQAAGRGLQLLFYSVGIGQISSEVPQNLSASRPQDRQFILSSKKLLLSDSGFYLCAWLTPNYGYTFGSGTRLTVV.

This clone was recorded once. The chain has TRBV27 and TRBJ1-6, with 10 bases aligning to TRBD1. The J segment lost 5 bases and the V segment lost 5 bases, leaving 6 bases of the junction unmatched. CDR3 length: 16 residues. Germline CDR1 MNHEY, CDR2 SMNVEV (reference sequence). In DNA form, the CDR3 reads TGTGCCAGCAGTCTAATCGGGACAGGGGATAATTCACCCCTCCACTTT. It translates to CASSLIGTGDNSPLHF.

Comments on this clone: Other DNA sequences in this sample translate to the same CDR3. The chain recombines TRBV7-2 with TRBJ1-2; 8 positions match TRBD1. The CDR3 extends over 13 amino acids. Germline V gene sequence: CDR1 SGHTA, CDR2 FQGNSA. J lost 5 bases, V lost 1 base, and 0 bases had no gene match. CDR3 residues: CASSLGQGYGYTF. CDR3 bases: TGTGCCAGCAGCTTAGGACAGGGGTATGGCTACACCTTC. Together with reference TRBV7-2 and TRBJ1-2, the CDR3 gives the full variable domain: GAGVSQSPSNKVTEKGKDVELRCDPISGHTALYWYRQSLGQGLEFLIYFQGNSAPDKSGLPSDRFSAERTGGSVSTLTIQRTQQEDSAVYLCASSLGQGYGYTFGSGTRLTVV.